This T cell receptor beta chain was captured in a study of blood T cell repertoires in COVID-19. Study at large: In each case, the material was cDNA or gDNA derived from T cells, B-cell-depleted T cells, or PBMCs.

In the authors' workflow: Reference gene primer amplification in the assay estimated nucleated cell counts. Profiled with immunoSEQ multiplex PCR; TCRdb holds only in-frame clones, not every one. V, J and clone size derive from that table, while D and trimming were established from the DNA sequence. The sample shows about 260,000 clones, roughly 86% of them seen only once. J was trimmed by 4 bases and V by 5 bases; bases with no gene match: 5. CDR3 length: 15 amino acids. Germline lookup yields CDR1 SGHTA and CDR2 FQGNSA. This receptor was identified in a human donor in a cohort sampled during active COVID-19. Sequencing was done on a sample of peripheral blood. The chain links TRBV7-2 to TRBJ1-5, with TRBD1 matching over 10 bases. The CDR3 is CASSAGQGWNQPQHF. DNA for the CDR3: TGTGCCAGCAGCGCGGGACAGGGGTGGAATCAGCCCCAGCATTTT.